This entry is about one TCR beta chain. As yet, its antigen is unknown. This sample is part of a study of cytomegalovirus exposure and HLA in healthy donors. Study-wide results and limits: Clonal expansion, a later analysis showed, was greater in HLA-associated TCR beta chains than in equally common others. An analysis done earlier found most TCR beta V segments productive about 90% or about 30% of the time. Overall, about 160 TCR beta chains were annotated as cytomegalovirus-associated. One variant, a missense change in DCLRE1C, was linked in a later analysis to TCR beta V- and J-gene trimming.

In the PCR, 60 Vbeta and 13 Jbeta primers were used. Using immunoSEQ multiplex PCR, the repertoire was profiled, and TCRdb retains in-frame clones only, with some absent. The table has under 200,000 clones, roughly 79% seen once. The CDR3 sequence is 19 residues long. Trimming took 0 bases from V and 2 from J; bases not matched to a gene: 10. Germline V lookup: CDR1 MNHEY, CDR2 SMNVEV (reference sequence). This sequence was found in a woman aged 25 to 39 in good health and CMV-seropositive. The specimen sequenced was PBMCs. This chain links TRBV27 with TRBJ2-6, with 7 bases that match TRBD2. DNA of the CDR3: TGTGCCAGCAGTTTATCGGGGTTTCGGGGGGTAGCTGGGGCCAACGTCCTGACTTTC. It specifies CASSLSGFRGVAGANVLTF.